This is a list of T cell receptor beta chains from one sample in a study of T cell responses to AZD1222 COVID-19 vaccine. Assay used: immunoSEQ multiplex PCR; TCRdb lists only in-frame clones, some missing. The data contain some 250,000 clones, 94% of them singletons. Material: peripheral blood, obtained 28 days after the second AZD1222 dose. These TCRs come from an adult who received the AZD1222 COVID-19 vaccine. Both conserved end residues are part of each CDR3. Each record gives: V gene, clone size, J gene, D gene, CDR3 protein, CDR3 DNA. D genes are given only for firm matches. Not every row has a clone size; where given, it reads once, few, many or a size class.

V gene: TRBV30; clone size: once; J gene: TRBJ2-7; D gene: TRBD2; CDR3 protein: CAWSGGLGPFEQYF; CDR3 DNA: TGTGCCTGGAGTGGAGGACTAGGCCCTTTTGAGCAGTACTTC
V gene: TRBV27; clone size: .; J gene: TRBJ1-1; D gene: .; CDR3 protein: CASSLGGNTEAFF; CDR3 DNA: TGTGCCAGCAGTTTAGGGGGAAACACTGAAGCTTTCTTT
V gene: TRBV12-3/TRBV12-4; clone size: .; J gene: TRBJ1-6; D gene: .; CDR3 protein: CASSLSQGAPLHF; CDR3 DNA: TGTGCCAGCAGTTTATCCCAGGGAGCACCCCTCCACTTT
V gene: TRBV28; clone size: .; J gene: TRBJ1-5; D gene: .; CDR3 protein: CASSLSAVWNNPPQHF; CDR3 DNA: TGTGCCAGCAGTTTATCGGCAGTTTGGAATAATCCGCCCCAGCATTTT
V gene: TRBV5-6; clone size: .; J gene: TRBJ1-1; D gene: .; CDR3 protein: CASSPYNQDEAFF; CDR3 DNA: TGTGCCAGCAGTCCCTATAACCAGGATGAAGCTTTCTTT
V gene: TRBV3-1/TRBV3-2; clone size: .; J gene: TRBJ1-1; D gene: .; CDR3 protein: CASSLLTGTEAFF; CDR3 DNA: TGTGCCAGCAGCCTTTTAACGGGGACTGAAGCTTTCTTT
V gene: TRBV28; clone size: .; J gene: TRBJ2-7; D gene: .; CDR3 protein: CASIRVGGSEQYF; CDR3 DNA: TGTGCCAGCATCAGGGTGGGGGGTAGCGAGCAGTACTTC
V gene: TRBV2; clone size: once; J gene: TRBJ2-5; D gene: TRBD2; CDR3 protein: CASMLAGGRETQYF; CDR3 DNA: TGTGCCAGCATGCTAGCGGGGGGGCGGGAGACCCAGTACTTC
V gene: TRBV3-1/TRBV3-2; clone size: .; J gene: TRBJ2-2; D gene: .; CDR3 protein: CASSPDGDRRTGELFF; CDR3 DNA: TGTGCCAGCAGCCCCGACGGAGACCGAAGAACCGGGGAGCTGTTTTTT
V gene: TRBV27; clone size: .; J gene: TRBJ1-4; D gene: .; CDR3 protein: CASSLSWGGEKLFF; CDR3 DNA: TGTGCCAGCAGTTTATCGTGGGGTGGTGAAAAACTGTTTTTT
V gene: TRBV28; clone size: .; J gene: TRBJ2-7; D gene: .; CDR3 protein: CASTLGYEQYF; CDR3 DNA: TGTGCCAGCACCCTAGGGTACGAGCAGTACTTC
V gene: TRBV7-9; clone size: .; J gene: TRBJ1-1; D gene: TRBD1; CDR3 protein: CASSPAPGGLNTEAFF; CDR3 DNA: TGTGCCAGCAGCCCGGCGCCAGGGGGCCTGAACACTGAAGCTTTCTTT
V gene: TRBV28; clone size: .; J gene: TRBJ1-5; D gene: .; CDR3 protein: CASSLPGRNNQPQHF; CDR3 DNA: TGTGCCAGCAGTTTACCCGGGAGGAACAATCAGCCCCAGCATTTT
V gene: TRBV3-1/TRBV3-2; clone size: .; J gene: TRBJ2-1; D gene: .; CDR3 protein: CASSPTDYNEQFF; CDR3 DNA: TGTGCCAGCAGCCCCACCGACTACAATGAGCAGTTCTTC
V gene: TRBV7-3; clone size: .; J gene: TRBJ1-2; D gene: .; CDR3 protein: CASSNGYGYTF; CDR3 DNA: TGTGCCAGCAGCAATGGCTATGGCTACACCTTC
V gene: TRBV2; clone size: .; J gene: TRBJ1-1; D gene: TRBD1; CDR3 protein: CASSLGTGGLTEAFF; CDR3 DNA: TGTGCCAGCAGCCTCGGGACAGGGGGCCTCACTGAAGCTTTCTTT
V gene: TRBV3-1/TRBV3-2; clone size: few; J gene: TRBJ2-3; D gene: TRBD2; CDR3 protein: CASSPHRLAGGIGTQYF; CDR3 DNA: TGTGCCAGCAGCCCCCACCGACTAGCGGGGGGAATAGGTACGCAGTATTTT
V gene: TRBV28; clone size: .; J gene: TRBJ1-1; D gene: .; CDR3 protein: CASSLFSSRVGTEAFF; CDR3 DNA: TGTGCCAGCAGTTTATTTTCGTCCCGGGTAGGGACTGAAGCTTTCTTT
V gene: TRBV7-2; clone size: .; J gene: TRBJ2-7; D gene: TRBD2; CDR3 protein: CASSLMAGTSLYEQYF; CDR3 DNA: TGTGCCAGCAGCTTAATGGCCGGGACTAGCCTCTACGAGCAGTACTTC
V gene: TRBV11-1; clone size: .; J gene: TRBJ1-1; D gene: .; CDR3 protein: CASLWGANTEAFF; CDR3 DNA: TGTGCCAGCCTCTGGGGGGCGAACACTGAAGCTTTCTTT
V gene: TRBV6-6; clone size: .; J gene: TRBJ2-7; D gene: .; CDR3 protein: CASSYSEGATYEQYF; CDR3 DNA: TGTGCCAGCAGTTACTCGGAAGGAGCCACCTACGAGCAGTACTTC
V gene: TRBV15; clone size: .; J gene: TRBJ1-4; D gene: .; CDR3 protein: CATSMPGGRSREKLFF; CDR3 DNA: TGTGCCACCAGCATGCCCGGGGGGCGTAGTAGGGAAAAACTGTTTTTT
V gene: TRBV6-1; clone size: .; J gene: TRBJ2-1; D gene: TRBD2; CDR3 protein: CASSEISGGYGEQFF; CDR3 DNA: TGTGCCAGCAGTGAAATTAGCGGGGGGTACGGTGAGCAGTTCTTC
V gene: TRBV2; clone size: .; J gene: TRBJ1-6; D gene: .; CDR3 protein: CASSSVSYNSPLHF; CDR3 DNA: TGTGCCAGCAGCAGCGTCTCCTATAATTCACCCCTCCACTTT
V gene: TRBV28; clone size: .; J gene: TRBJ1-5; D gene: .; CDR3 protein: CASSFYDNQPQHF; CDR3 DNA: TGTGCCAGCAGTTTTTATGACAATCAGCCCCAGCATTTT
V gene: TRBV7-3; clone size: .; J gene: TRBJ2-7; D gene: .; CDR3 protein: CASSLGGNSYEQYF; CDR3 DNA: TGTGCCAGCAGCTTAGGAGGCAACTCCTACGAGCAGTACTTC
V gene: TRBV5-1; clone size: .; J gene: TRBJ2-3; D gene: TRBD2; CDR3 protein: CASSRGLAGALGLRTDTQYF; CDR3 DNA: TGCGCCAGCTCCCGAGGACTAGCGGGGGCCCTGGGGCTTCGCACAGATACGCAGTATTTT
V gene: TRBV19; clone size: .; J gene: TRBJ2-1; D gene: .; CDR3 protein: CASTGRPRGASNEQFF; CDR3 DNA: TGTGCCAGTACGGGTAGACCACGGGGGGCATCCAATGAGCAGTTCTTC
V gene: TRBV19; clone size: .; J gene: TRBJ2-2; D gene: .; CDR3 protein: CASSSPRDRGTGELFF; CDR3 DNA: TGTGCCAGTAGTTCTCCCCGGGATCGGGGGACCGGGGAGCTGTTTTTT
V gene: TRBV30; clone size: .; J gene: TRBJ1-1; D gene: TRBD1; CDR3 protein: CAWSTTGGDTEAFF; CDR3 DNA: TGTGCCTGGAGTACAACAGGGGGGGACACTGAAGCTTTCTTT
V gene: TRBV4-1; clone size: .; J gene: TRBJ2-3; D gene: TRBD1; CDR3 protein: CASSQLNRGDTQYF; CDR3 DNA: TGCGCCAGCAGCCAGCTCAACAGGGGGGATACGCAGTATTTT
V gene: TRBV28; clone size: .; J gene: TRBJ1-2; D gene: TRBD1; CDR3 protein: CASSSGQASYGYTF; CDR3 DNA: TGTGCCAGCAGCAGCGGACAGGCGAGCTATGGCTACACCTTC
V gene: TRBV2; clone size: .; J gene: TRBJ2-4; D gene: .; CDR3 protein: CASSEDNNIQYF; CDR3 DNA: TGTGCCAGCAGTGAGGACAATAACATTCAGTACTTC
V gene: TRBV5-4; clone size: .; J gene: TRBJ2-1; D gene: .; CDR3 protein: CASSWDFNEQFF; CDR3 DNA: TGTGCCAGCAGCTGGGATTTTAATGAGCAGTTCTTC
V gene: TRBV18; clone size: .; J gene: TRBJ2-5; D gene: .; CDR3 protein: CASSPLDIETQYF; CDR3 DNA: TGTGCCAGCTCACCTTTGGATATAGAGACCCAGTACTTC
V gene: TRBV14; clone size: .; J gene: TRBJ2-1; D gene: .; CDR3 protein: CASSQERVNEQFF; CDR3 DNA: TGTGCCAGCAGCCAAGAACGTGTAAATGAGCAGTTCTTC
V gene: TRBV2; clone size: .; J gene: TRBJ1-2; D gene: .; CDR3 protein: CASTLPFGSRYGYTF; CDR3 DNA: TGTGCCAGCACCCTCCCGTTCGGGAGTAGGTATGGCTACACCTTC
V gene: TRBV19; clone size: .; J gene: TRBJ1-2; D gene: .; CDR3 protein: CASSITADGRGGYTF; CDR3 DNA: TGTGCCAGTAGTATAACGGCGGACGGTCGGGGGGGCTACACCTTC
V gene: TRBV6-5; clone size: .; J gene: TRBJ2-7; D gene: TRBD2; CDR3 protein: CASSYTSGGSYEQYF; CDR3 DNA: TGTGCCAGCAGTTACACTAGCGGGGGGAGCTACGAGCAGTACTTC
V gene: TRBV19; clone size: .; J gene: TRBJ1-4; D gene: .; CDR3 protein: CASSRHSTNEKLFF; CDR3 DNA: TGTGCCAGTAGTCGGCACTCAACTAATGAAAAACTGTTTTTT
V gene: TRBV10-3; clone size: .; J gene: TRBJ1-2; D gene: .; CDR3 protein: CAISEGEYYGYTF; CDR3 DNA: TGTGCCATCAGTGAGGGGGAGTACTATGGCTACACCTTC
V gene: TRBV7-9; clone size: .; J gene: TRBJ2-7; D gene: TRBD1; CDR3 protein: CASSSLTGGNYEQYF; CDR3 DNA: TGTGCCAGCAGCTCGTTGACAGGGGGCAACTACGAGCAGTACTTC
V gene: TRBV5-6; clone size: .; J gene: TRBJ1-6; D gene: TRBD1; CDR3 protein: CASSQPGQGHSPLHF; CDR3 DNA: TGTGCCAGCAGCCAACCGGGACAGGGACATTCACCCCTCCACTTT
V gene: TRBV7-2; clone size: .; J gene: TRBJ2-3; D gene: TRBD2; CDR3 protein: CASSLWGSGIDTQYF; CDR3 DNA: TGTGCCAGCAGCTTATGGGGTAGCGGGATAGATACGCAGTATTTT
V gene: TRBV19; clone size: .; J gene: TRBJ2-1; D gene: .; CDR3 protein: CASSINAAGPIYNEQFF; CDR3 DNA: TGTGCCAGTAGTATAAACGCGGCCGGACCCATATACAATGAGCAGTTCTTC
V gene: TRBV7-9; clone size: .; J gene: TRBJ1-4; D gene: TRBD1; CDR3 protein: CASSSTGTEINEKLFF; CDR3 DNA: TGTGCCAGCAGCTCAACCGGGACAGAGATAAATGAAAAACTGTTTTTT